One T cell receptor (beta chain) is described in this entry. Antigen specificity is unknown. This entry is derived from a study of T cells after yellow fever vaccination. Broader study findings: Clonotypes appearing in both CD4 and CD8 compartments existed, and their share was small.

Each CDR3 protein gets one entry after TCRdb re-called the 5' RACE reads with MiXCR. The table records roughly 500,000 distinct CDR3 sequences, 15% to 20% of them present only once. V shed 2 bases and J shed 10 bases, with 12 bases lying between them. CDR3 length: 13 amino acids. CDR1 and CDR2 (germline): MNHEY, SVGAGI. This sequence originates from a man aged 25-45 years who received the YFV17D yellow fever vaccine. This specimen consisted of PBMCs, obtained 15 days after the yellow fever booster vaccination. The V and J genes are TRBV6-5 and TRBJ2-1; no definite D call. CDR3 sequence (DNA): TGTGCCAGCAGTTACGTCGGGCGCCCCGAGCAGTTCTTC. Translating gives CASSYVGRPEQFF.